A single sample gave rise to the 19 T cell receptor beta chains below, sequenced in a study of shared clonotypes between healthy human individuals. CD8 cells classed as naive were CD45RO-negative and positively selected for CCR7, excluding terminally differentiated effector memory CD45RA+ cells. Profiling relied on immunoSEQ multiplex PCR, and the TCRdb table lists in-frame clones only, not all of them. The sample carries 2 million to 2.5 million clones, 85% to 95% recorded once. The source material was naive CD8+ T cells from PBMCs. Source of these receptors: a man between 18 and 35 years old in good health. Some clones in this sample may be carry-over from other donors' samples.

V gene TRBV15 combines with J gene TRBJ2-7; 7 nucleotides line up with TRBD1. Losses at the gene ends were 0 bases for V and 0 bases for J; bases not matched to a gene: 5. The CDR3 has 16 amino acids. CDR1 is LNHNV and CDR2 is YYDKDF in the germline V gene (reference sequence). The DNA for the CDR3 is TGTGCCACCAGCAGAGATCTCGGGACAGCCTCCTACGAGCAGTACTTC. The encoded protein is CATSRDLGTASYEQYF. The variable domain in full, completed from reference TRBV15 and TRBJ2-7, reads DAMVIQNPRYQVTQFGKPVTLSCSQTLNHNVMYWYQQKSSQAPKLLFHYYDKDFNNEADTPDNFQSRRPNTSFCFLDIRSPGLGDTAMYLCATSRDLGTASYEQYFGPGTRLTVT.

The chain links TRBV4-3 to TRBJ2-1, with a possible D match to TRBD2 (5 bases). The CDR3 has 18 amino acids. Trimming shortened V by 0 bases and J by 2 bases, and 17 bases separated the two germline ends. The V gene's germline CDR1 is LGHNA and CDR2 YSLEER. The DNA of the CDR3 is TGCGCCAGCAGCCAAGAAACCAGAGGGTCAGTAACCTACAATGAGCAGTTCTTC. Translated: CASSQETRGSVTYNEQFF.

The chain employs TRBV29-1 and TRBJ1-2, with 7 bases lining up with TRBD1. CDR1 SQVTM and CDR2 ANQGSEA come from the germline V gene. The trim removed 7 bases at V and 4 bases at J, leaving 6 bases unmatched. The CDR3 has 12 residues. The CDR3 reads CSGRQGPYGYTF. The CDR3 DNA follows: TGCAGCGGTAGACAGGGTCCCTATGGCTACACCTTC.

The chain has TRBV5-1 and TRBJ2-7; D gene uncertain. The ends were cut back, 4 bases at V and 0 bases at J, with 8 bases in the middle. There are 13 residues in the CDR3. Germline CDR1 reads SGHRS; CDR2 reads YFSETQ. This CDR3 reads CASSPEISYEQYF. CDR3 coding DNA: TGCGCCAGCAGCCCAGAAATCTCCTACGAGCAGTACTTC.

This clone was seen once. The chain employs TRBV27 and TRBJ2-7, with 9 nucleotides matching TRBD1. The V and J ends lost 2 bases and 5 bases, in that order; junction bases with no gene match: 7. Germline assignment: CDR1 MNHEY and CDR2 SMNVEV (reference sequence). The CDR3 length is 15 residues. CDR3 in DNA: TGTGCCAGCAGTTTAAGGGACAGGGTCGACCACGAGCAGTACTTC. It is translated as CASSLRDRVDHEQYF.

The chain carries TRBV28 and TRBJ2-3; 7 nucleotides align to TRBD2. V was clipped by 7 bases and J by 1 base; unmatched bases: 14. This CDR3 contains 17 residues. Germline lookup yields CDR1 MDHEN and CDR2 SYDVKM. The CDR3 bases are TGTGCCAGCACCTCAAAACGGGAGGACCCAGGCACAGATACGCAGTATTTT. Protein: CASTSKREDPGTDTQYF.

This clone was observed a single time. V is TRBV5-6 and J is TRBJ2-7; 9 bases match TRBD1. Germline assignment: CDR1 SGHDT and CDR2 YYEEEE. V shed 4 bases, J shed 3 bases, and the junction held 8 bases outside the gene matches. This CDR3 has 15 residues. For the CDR3, the DNA is TGTGCCAGCAGCGCCGGACAGGGGTTCCGCTACGAGCAGTACTTC. This encodes CASSAGQGFRYEQYF.

This chain links TRBV28 with TRBJ1-1; no reliable D call. Germline CDR1 and CDR2: MDHEN and SYDVKM. Trimming left V 4 bases short and J 1 base short, with 10 bases between. The CDR3 is 14 residues long. The CDR3 loop is CASSSRRSNTEAFF. The CDR3, as DNA: TGTGCCAGCAGTTCCCGGAGGTCGAACACTGAAGCTTTCTTT.

The chain links TRBV6-6 to TRBJ1-1, with D tentatively TRBD1 (6 bases). The germline V gene encodes CDR1 MNHNY and CDR2 SVGAGI (reference sequence). CDR3 length: 16 residues. V shed 6 bases and J shed 3 bases, with 20 bases lying between them. The CDR3 is CASRLSPRGLDTEAFF. CDR3 DNA: TGTGCCAGCAGGCTCAGTCCTAGGGGGTTGGACACTGAAGCTTTCTTT.

The V call is TRBV7-9, the J call TRBJ2-3, with TRBD2 identical over 7 bases. Looked up from germline, CDR1 is SEHNR and CDR2 is FQNEAQ (reference sequence). The CDR3 has 15 residues. Losses at the gene ends were 2 bases for V and 3 bases for J; bases not matched to a gene: 5. CDR3 amino acids: CASSLLERGTDTQYF. As DNA, the CDR3 is TGTGCCAGCAGCTTACTTGAGCGGGGTACAGATACGCAGTATTTT.

The chain combines TRBV2 with TRBJ1-4; D is perhaps TRBD1 (6 bases). Germline V gene data show CDR1 as SNHLY and CDR2 as FYNNEI. CDR3 length: 14 residues. V was clipped by 8 bases and J by 0 bases, with 10 bases between them. CDR3 sequence (DNA): TGTGCCAGCGGTCGACAGGCAACTAATGAAAAACTGTTTTTT. The encoded protein is CASGRQATNEKLFF.

The CDR3 protein is CSVNGAYNEQFF. The CDR3 DNA is TGCAGCGTTAACGGGGCATACAATGAGCAGTTCTTC. This chain connects TRBV29-1 to TRBJ2-1; D possibly matches TRBD1 or TRBD2 (5 bases each). The V gene's germline CDR1 is SQVTM and CDR2 ANQGSEA. The ends were cut back, 5 bases at V and 4 bases at J, with 9 bases in the middle. CDR3 length: 12 residues.

V and J are TRBV29-1 and TRBJ2-3; 9 positions match TRBD2. Germline-derived CDR1 and CDR2 are SQVTM and ANQGSEA. V lost 0 bases to trimming and J lost 8 bases; unmatched junction nucleotides: 12. The CDR3 runs 16 residues. The CDR3 nucleotides read TGCAGCGTTGAAGATTACGAGACTAGCGGCCCACGTACGCAGTATTTT. Its translation is CSVEDYETSGPRTQYF.

The chain employs TRBV27 and TRBJ2-1; 8 bases are a match to TRBD1. The CDR3 has 15 amino acids. CDR1 MNHEY and CDR2 SMNVEV come from the germline V gene (reference sequence). Unmatched junction bases numbered 6, after V lost 2 bases and J lost 6 bases. DNA of the CDR3: TGTGCCAGCAGTTTAGAACAGGGGGTAGGCAATGAGCAGTTCTTC. Protein sequence: CASSLEQGVGNEQFF.

The CDR3 DNA reads TGTGCCAGCAGCAAAATCGCGCGCTTGGTGGCGGACGGTGAGCAGTTCTTC. This codes for CASSKIARLVADGEQFF. The chain is built from TRBV21-1 and TRBJ2-1. TRBV21-1 is assigned pseudogene status. The CDR3 sequence is 17 residues long.

This chain connects TRBV13 to TRBJ2-7; 10 bases fit TRBD1. Germline trimming cut 0 bases from V and 3 bases from J; bases unmatched to any gene: 8. CDR3 length: 17 residues. Germline assignment: CDR1 PRHDT and CDR2 FYEKMQ (reference sequence). CDR3: CASSLGRGTGDIYEQYF. DNA of the CDR3: TGTGCCAGCAGCTTAGGCCGTGGGACAGGGGACATCTACGAGCAGTACTTC.

The V call is TRBV11-2, the J call TRBJ2-1, with 9 positions matching TRBD2. Germline CDR1 is SGHAT and CDR2 is FQNNGV. The CDR3 consists of 16 residues. V gave up 5 bases and J gave up 3 bases; unmatched junction bases: 8. This CDR3 reads CASSGIKTSGYNEQFF. The DNA for the CDR3 is TGTGCCAGCAGCGGGATCAAGACTAGCGGCTACAATGAGCAGTTCTTC. Combining the CDR3 with reference TRBV11-2 and TRBJ2-1 gives the whole variable domain EAGVAQSPRYKIIEKRQSVAFWCNPISGHATLYWYQQILGQGPKLLIQFQNNGVVDDSQLPKDRFSAERLKGVDSTLKIQPAKLEDSAVYLCASSGIKTSGYNEQFFGPGTRLTVL.

The V gene is TRBV9, the J gene TRBJ2-7; TRBD2 is a possible D gene (7 bases). Germline CDR1 SGDLS, CDR2 YYNGEE. The CDR3 loop spans 15 amino acids. V shed 3 bases and J shed 7 bases, with 20 bases lying between them. The chain's CDR3 is CASSEGGTTVEEQYF. CDR3 DNA sequence: TGTGCCAGCAGCGAGGGGGGGACAACCGTCGAGGAGCAGTACTTC.

This clone was found once. The chain combines TRBV4-1 with TRBJ2-2; TRBD2 aligns across 8 bases. The V and J ends lost 1 base and 6 bases, in that order; junction bases with no gene match: 10. Germline values: CDR1 MGHRA, CDR2 YSYEKL. The CDR3 is 17 residues long. The CDR3 DNA reads TGCGCCAGCAGCCAAGCGCCGGGACTAGGTATATCCGGGGAGCTGTTTTTT. This codes for CASSQAPGLGISGELFF.